The clone carrying this T cell receptor (beta chain) was seen a single time. In TCRdb, the 5' RACE reads were re-called with MiXCR into one record per CDR3 protein. The repertoire holds 500,000 to 550,000 distinct CDR3 sequences, with less than 25% as singletons. The CDR3 extends over 14 amino acids. V was clipped by 6 bases and J by 6 bases, with 17 bases between them. CDR1 is DFQATT, CDR2 SNEGSKA, per germline (reference sequence). This entry is derived from a study of T cells after yellow fever vaccination. Material: PBMCs, obtained approximately 22 days after the first yellow fever vaccination. This sequence joins TRBV20-1 and TRBJ2-2; possible D gene TRBD1, 6 bases. The receptor's source is a man younger than 30 who received the YFV17D yellow fever vaccine. For the CDR3, the DNA is TGCAGTGCCCAAACAGGGAACGGAGCCGGGGAGCTGTTTTTT. This codes for CSAQTGNGAGELFF.